These 27 T cell receptor beta chains share one sample of origin, sequenced in a study of PD-L1 blockade in urothelial cancer. Produced via immunoSEQ multiplex PCR; TCRdb's table is partial and in-frame only. The repertoire holds 30,000 to 40,000 clones, with approximately 90% as singletons. Specified time point: pretreatment peripheral blood. The sequenced sample was PBMCs, obtained around atezolizumab (anti-PD-L1) treatment. The receptor set was obtained from a woman aged 55-75 years with urothelial cancer.

The rearrangement joins TRBV7-8 to TRBJ2-1, with 12 bases aligning to TRBD2. Germline V lookup: CDR1 SGHVS, CDR2 FQNEAQ. The CDR3 is 20 residues long. Trimming cost V 8 bases and J 6 bases; bases outside gene matches: 23. CDR3 in DNA: TGTGCCAGCGCGAACGTAAGACTAGCGGGAGCCCACCGGACGGTCAATGAGCAGTTCTTC. Encoded protein: CASANVRLAGAHRTVNEQFF.

The gene calls are TRBV11-2 and TRBJ2-3, with D maybe TRBD1 (6 bases). This CDR3 comprises 15 residues. Looked up from germline, CDR1 is SGHAT and CDR2 is FQNNGV. V lost 4 bases to trimming and J lost 3 bases, with 14 bases between them. The CDR3 protein is CASSSLRDKTDTQYF. For the CDR3, the DNA is TGTGCCAGCAGCTCGCTCCGGGACAAGACAGATACGCAGTATTTT.

This clone was recorded only once. V usage is TRBV7-2 and J usage is TRBJ2-3; 11 bases match TRBD2. CDR1 is SGHTA, CDR2 FQGNSA, per germline. J gave up 3 bases and V 1 base, and 3 bases lay outside the gene matches. The CDR3 runs 16 residues. CDR3 nucleotide sequence: TGTGCCAGCAGCTTAGTAGCGGGAGGGCGGACAGATACGCAGTATTTT. Translation: CASSLVAGGRTDTQYF.

V gene TRBV15 combines with J gene TRBJ2-5; 10 bases match TRBD2. CDR3 length equals 19 residues. Germline values: CDR1 LNHNV, CDR2 YYDKDF (reference sequence). V shed 2 bases and J 5 bases; nucleotides not matched to a gene: 17. In DNA, the CDR3 is TGTGCCACCAGCAGAACAACTGGGGCTAGCGGGAGTTGGTTGGAGACCCAGTACTTC. It translates to CATSRTTGASGSWLETQYF.

The CDR3 protein is CAWEGVSGQPQHF. For the CDR3, the DNA is TGTGCCTGGGAGGGGGTTTCTGGTCAGCCCCAGCATTTT. This chain connects TRBV30 to TRBJ1-5; maybe TRBD1 (6 bases). The germline V gene has CDR1 GTSNPN and CDR2 SVGIG (reference sequence). The CDR3 is made up of 13 amino acids. V lost 5 bases and J lost 6, with 14 bases in between.

V and J are TRBV5-1 and TRBJ2-5; 9 bases match TRBD1. CDR3 length: 14 amino acids. V trimming: 0 bases; J trimming: 4 bases; junction bases outside the gene matches: 1. From germline, CDR1 is SGHRS and CDR2 YFSETQ. This chain's CDR3 is CASSLGTGVETQYF. CDR3 nucleotide sequence: TGCGCCAGCAGCTTGGGGACAGGGGTAGAGACCCAGTACTTC.

J is TRBJ1-2 and V is TRBV7-2, with 8 positions matching TRBD1. The germline CDR1 and CDR2 sequences are SGHTA and FQGNSA. CDR3 length: 15 amino acids. The V gene end was trimmed by 5 bases and the J gene end by 1 base; junction bases not matched to a gene: 6. CDR3 region: CASSRRTGLNYGYTF. The CDR3 DNA is TGTGCCAGCAGCAGACGGACAGGGCTTAACTATGGCTACACCTTC.

This clone rates as medium-sized. The chain's CDR3 is CASSLGTGYSNQPQHF. In DNA, the CDR3 is TGTGCCAGCAGTCTCGGGACAGGGTATAGCAATCAGCCCCAGCATTTT. This chain uses TRBV27 with TRBJ1-5; 9 bases fit TRBD1. V was clipped by 5 bases and J by 0 bases; unmatched bases: 5. Germline assignment: CDR1 MNHEY and CDR2 SMNVEV (reference sequence). The CDR3 loop spans 16 amino acids.

This clone was found a few times. The gene calls are TRBV19 and TRBJ1-5; possible D gene TRBD1, 6 bases. The CDR3 sequence is 15 residues long. Germline assignment: CDR1 LNHDA and CDR2 SQIVND (reference sequence). Between the trimmed V and J ends, which lost 5 bases and 6 bases, there was a span of 17 bases. CDR3 in amino acids: CASSWTAGLGQPQHF. CDR3 bases: TGTGCCAGTAGTTGGACAGCAGGACTTGGTCAGCCCCAGCATTTT.

This chain links TRBV5-4 with TRBJ1-2; D is possibly TRBD1 (5 bases). Germline values: CDR1 SGHNT, CDR2 YYREEE (reference sequence). The V end was cut by 3 bases, the J end by 0 bases, with 12 bases between. This CDR3 contains 15 residues. CDR3 amino acids: CASSSPAGSNYGYTF. The CDR3 nucleotides are TGTGCCAGCAGCTCCCCCGCAGGGTCTAACTATGGCTACACCTTC.

The table lists this clone with a few counts. The rearrangement joins TRBV28 to TRBJ1-5; D may be TRBD1 (6 bases). Trimming took 8 bases from V and 2 from J, leaving 16 bases between them. The CDR3 covers 15 residues. From germline, CDR1 is MDHEN and CDR2 SYDVKM. In nucleotides, the CDR3 is TGTGCCAGCCGCCAGCAGGGGAATGGCAATCAGCCCCAGCATTTT. It specifies CASRQQGNGNQPQHF.

A single count supports this clone. The chain couples TRBV5-1 to TRBJ2-1; D gene unclear. Trimming removed 5 bases at V and 10 bases at J, with 10 bases between. The CDR3 is 11 residues long. CDR1 and CDR2 from the germline V gene are SGHRS and YFSETQ. In DNA, the CDR3 is TGCGCCAGCAGAAATAGTCCGGAGCAGTTCTTC. It specifies CASRNSPEQFF. The full variable domain, rest sourced from reference TRBV5-1 and TRBJ2-1, is KAGVTQTPRYLIKTRGQQVTLSCSPISGHRSVSWYQQTPGQGLQFLFEYFSETQRNKGNFPGRFSGRQFSNSRSEMNVSTLELGDSALYLCASRNSPEQFFGPGTRLTVL.

This chain uses TRBV7-8 with TRBJ1-2; D remains ambiguous. V lost 2 bases and J 8 bases, leaving 18 bases between the germline ends. The CDR3 sequence is 15 residues long. The germline CDR1 and CDR2 sequences are SGHVS and FQNEAQ. The CDR3 is CASSLNVRQPEGYTF. As DNA, the CDR3 is TGTGCCAGCAGCTTAAATGTGAGGCAGCCCGAGGGCTACACCTTC.

CDR3 protein: CASSSRINTGELFF. CDR3 DNA: TGTGCCAGCAGCTCGCGAATCAACACCGGGGAGCTGTTTTTT. The rearrangement joins TRBV7-3 to TRBJ2-2; the D is unclear. V lost 4 bases to trimming and J lost 2 bases, with 8 bases between them. CDR3 size: 14 residues. CDR1 is SGHTA, CDR2 FQGTGA, per germline. The full variable domain, with the rest looked up from reference TRBV7-3 and TRBJ2-2, is GAGVSQTPSNKVTEKGKYVELRCDPISGHTALYWYRQSLGQGPEFLIYFQGTGAADDSGLPNDRFFAVRPEGSVSTLKIQRTERGDSAVYLCASSSRINTGELFFGEGSRLTVL.

The chain recombines TRBV9 with TRBJ2-5; the match to TRBD2 covers 12 bases. V shed 0 bases, J shed 4 bases, and the junction held 7 bases outside the gene matches. This CDR3 has 17 residues. Germline CDR1 reads SGDLS; CDR2 reads YYNGEE. The CDR3 DNA reads as TGTGCCAGCAGCGTAGGTGGACTAGCGGGATTTGCAGAGACCCAGTACTTC. Translation gives CASSVGGLAGFAETQYF.

The V gene is TRBV5-4, the J gene TRBJ2-3; weak D call: TRBD2 (6 bases). This CDR3 contains 15 residues. CDR1 SGHNT and CDR2 YYREEE come from the germline V gene (reference sequence). Deletions cut 2 bases from V and 2 bases from J, with 12 bases between. The CDR3, as DNA: TGTGCCAGCAGCTTAGCGGGCTATAACACAGATACGCAGTATTTT. Protein sequence: CASSLAGYNTDTQYF.

The chain employs TRBV9 and TRBJ2-7; a possible D gene is TRBD1 (6 bases). Trimming shortened V by 4 bases and J by 2 bases, and 16 bases separated the two germline ends. The CDR3 has 15 amino acids. CDR1 and CDR2 (germline): SGDLS, YYNGEE. In DNA form, the CDR3 reads TGTGCCAGCAGCCTTTCGACAGGCCCGACCTACGAGCAGTACTTC. Translating it yields CASSLSTGPTYEQYF.

V is TRBV7-9 and J is TRBJ2-7; 9 nucleotides match TRBD2. CDR1 and CDR2 (germline): SEHNR, FQNEAQ (reference sequence). V shed 6 bases and J 3 bases; nucleotides not matched to a gene: 12. There are 16 residues in the CDR3. The CDR3 protein is CASSPRVAGDLYEQYF. For the CDR3, the DNA is TGTGCCAGCAGTCCCAGAGTAGCGGGAGACCTCTACGAGCAGTACTTC.

The rearrangement joins TRBV5-6 to TRBJ2-1; 9 positions match TRBD1. V shed 2 bases and J 4 bases; nucleotides not matched to a gene: 7. The V gene's germline CDR1 is SGHDT and CDR2 YYEEEE. This CDR3 region has 16 residues. CDR3 DNA: TGTGCCAGCAGCTTAAAAGTGGGACAGGGTTACAATGAGCAGTTCTTC. Translation gives CASSLKVGQGYNEQFF.

The chain carries TRBV7-8 and TRBJ1-5; 8 nucleotides agree with TRBD1. Trimming took 4 bases from V and 3 from J; bases not matched to a gene: 5. This CDR3 is 15 amino acids long. The germline V gene encodes CDR1 SGHVS and CDR2 FQNEAQ. The CDR3 loop is CASSSDRGANQPQHF. The CDR3 DNA is TGTGCCAGCAGCTCCGACAGGGGCGCCAATCAGCCCCAGCATTTT.

The rearrangement uses TRBV23-1 and TRBJ1-4; D is ambiguous. TRBV23-1 carries the ORF label, with uncertain function. Between the trimmed V and J ends, which lost 0 bases and 8 bases, there was a span of 28 bases. The CDR3 covers 20 residues. This CDR3 is CASSQSDIGRPKARGEKLFF. For the CDR3, the DNA is TGCGCCAGCAGTCAATCTGACATTGGACGGCCAAAAGCTCGCGGGGAAAAACTGTTTTTT.

This chain uses TRBV23-1 with TRBJ2-3; D gene uncertain. TRBV23-1 qualifies as an ORF whose function is uncertain. Trimming stripped 8 bases from V and 2 bases from J, with 5 bases between. CDR3 length: 11 residues. The CDR3, as DNA: TGCGCCAGCGCGCACACAGATACGCAGTATTTT. It translates to CASAHTDTQYF.

The V call is TRBV6-6, the J call TRBJ1-5, with D possibly being TRBD1 (5 bases). V was pared by 2 bases and J by 6 bases, with 8 bases between. Germline values: CDR1 MNHNY, CDR2 SVGAGI (reference sequence). The CDR3 spans 13 residues. CDR3 in amino acids: CASSYGGGQPQHF. In DNA, the CDR3 is TGTGCCAGCAGTTACGGGGGAGGTCAGCCCCAGCATTTT.

This sequence joins TRBV11-2 and TRBJ2-1; 9 positions match TRBD1. J was trimmed by 15 bases and V by 1 base; bases with no gene match: 4. CDR1 is SGHAT, CDR2 FQNNGV, per germline. This CDR3 region has 12 residues. The DNA for the CDR3 is TGTGCCAGCAGCTTAGGACAGGGGGGTCGGTTCTTC. Translation: CASSLGQGGRFF.

The chain links TRBV7-9 to TRBJ2-7, with 7 bases identical to TRBD2. The length of the CDR3 is 16 residues. V shed 1 base, J shed 0 bases, and the junction held 6 bases outside the gene matches. Per germline, CDR1 SEHNR and CDR2 FQNEAQ (reference sequence). The CDR3 sequence is CASSLVGGGISYEQYF. As DNA, the CDR3 is TGTGCCAGCAGCTTAGTTGGGGGAGGGATCTCCTACGAGCAGTACTTC.

This chain links TRBV7-6 with TRBJ2-1; 11 bases map to TRBD2. With 8 bases clipped from V and 9 bases from J, the junction kept 12 bases outside the gene matches. This CDR3 contains 15 residues. The germline V gene encodes CDR1 SGHVS and CDR2 FNYEAQ. CDR3 DNA: TGTGCCAGCGGCCTAGCGGGAGGTTACGCGGGTGAGCAGTTCTTC. Translated: CASGLAGGYAGEQFF.

J is TRBJ1-2 and V is TRBV7-9, with D perhaps TRBD1 (6 bases). This CDR3 has 14 amino acids. Per the germline V gene, CDR1 is SEHNR and CDR2 is FQNEAQ (reference sequence). V was trimmed by 5 bases and J by 6 bases, leaving 16 bases between them. The CDR3 region has the DNA TGTGCCAGCAGCGCCCCGACAGGCATCGATGGCTACACCTTC. It codes for CASSAPTGIDGYTF.